The 21 T cell receptor beta chains presented below share a single source sample, sequenced in a study of Tregs in tolerant kidney transplant recipients. Here immunoSEQ multiplex PCR was the method, and the copy in TCRdb shows in-frame clones only, minus some. There are about 46,000 clones in the sample; roughly nine tenths occur only once, and 0.6% to 0.7% lies in the top ten. Material: Tregs from blood. The receptors derive from a human donor in good health.

This rearrangement joins TRBV25-1 to TRBJ1-2, with 10 bases aligning to TRBD1. Germline V gene lookup returns CDR1 MGHDK and CDR2 SYGVNS. This CDR3 has 16 amino acids. V was pared by 10 bases and J by 7 bases, with 18 bases of the junction left unmatched. CDR3 nucleotides: TGTGCCACCTCTCCGGGACAGGGGAATCGGGTTGTTGGCTACACCTTC. This translates into CATSPGQGNRVVGYTF.

The chain links TRBV5-1 to TRBJ1-1, with 7 bases matching TRBD1. Per the germline V gene, CDR1 is SGHRS and CDR2 is YFSETQ. The CDR3 runs to 16 residues. J lost 0 bases, V lost 4 bases, and 9 bases had no gene match. The CDR3 loop reads CASSLKQGRLNTEAFF. In DNA form, the CDR3 reads TGCGCCAGCAGCCTAAAACAGGGGAGGCTGAACACTGAAGCTTTCTTT.

The genes are TRBV11-1 and TRBJ2-7, with a possible D match to TRBD1 (7 bases). Trimming took off 7 bases at V and 0 bases at J, with 16 bases between the two ends. Germline values: CDR1 SGHAT, CDR2 FQDESV (reference sequence). This CDR3 comprises 15 residues. The CDR3 sequence is CASTQRAGGSYEQYF. DNA of the CDR3: TGTGCCAGCACCCAGCGGGCAGGGGGCTCCTACGAGCAGTACTTC.

The CDR3 spells CSVQIAGGPLEQFF. CDR3 sequence (DNA): TGCAGCGTTCAGATAGCGGGAGGGCCCCTAGAGCAGTTCTTC. The J gene is TRBJ2-1, the V gene TRBV29-1; 11 bases align to TRBD2. From germline, CDR1 is SQVTM and CDR2 ANQGSEA. This CDR3 contains 14 residues. The J segment lost 10 bases and the V segment lost 5 bases, leaving 10 bases of the junction unmatched.

V is TRBV18 and J is TRBJ1-4; no definite D call. Per the germline V gene, CDR1 is KGHSH and CDR2 is LQKENI. With 3 bases removed from V and 7 bases from J, the gap between germline ends came to 12 bases. This CDR3 is built from 14 residues. CDR3 loop: CASSPRVQSEKLFF. CDR3 bases: TGTGCCAGCTCACCGAGGGTGCAGAGTGAAAAACTGTTTTTT.

The gene calls are TRBV7-9 and TRBJ1-1, with 7 bases that match TRBD1. The CDR3 covers 15 residues. CDR1 SEHNR and CDR2 FQNEAQ come from the germline V gene (reference sequence). With V trimmed by 5 bases and J by 5 bases, 11 bases remained unmatched. Here the CDR3 reads CASSNHQGVWTEAFF. The CDR3 DNA follows: TGTGCCAGCAGCAACCATCAGGGGGTCTGGACTGAAGCTTTCTTT. Combining the CDR3 with reference TRBV7-9 and TRBJ1-1 gives the whole variable domain DTGVSQNPRHKITKRGQNVTFRCDPISEHNRLYWYRQTLGQGPEFLTYFQNEAQLEKSRLLSDRFSAERPKGSFSTLEIQRTEQGDSAMYLCASSNHQGVWTEAFFGQGTRLTVV.

This clone was observed a single time. The chain is built from TRBV9 and TRBJ1-2; D is unresolved. The germline CDR1 and CDR2 sequences are SGDLS and YYNGEE. The CDR3 totals 15 residues. V was trimmed by 6 bases and J by 2 bases, leaving 17 bases between them. DNA for the CDR3: TGTGCCAGCAACCCGGGATCTGGGCAGAACTATGGCTACACCTTC. Its protein product is CASNPGSGQNYGYTF.

The V gene is TRBV7-8, the J gene TRBJ1-1; 9 bases agree with TRBD1. Germline values: CDR1 SGHVS, CDR2 FQNEAQ. There are 15 residues in the CDR3. With 2 bases clipped from V and 2 bases from J, the junction kept 3 bases outside the gene matches. CDR3 DNA: TGTGCCAGCAGCTTAACAGGGGGCCAAAACACTGAAGCTTTCTTT. Its protein product is CASSLTGGQNTEAFF. The variable domain in full, with the rest retrieved from reference TRBV7-8 and TRBJ1-1, is GAGVSQSPRYKVAKRGQDVALRCDPISGHVSLFWYQQALGQGPEFLTYFQNEAQLDKSGLPSDRFFAERPEGSVSTLKIQRTQQEDSAVYLCASSLTGGQNTEAFFGQGTRLTVV.

V gene TRBV18 combines with J gene TRBJ2-7, with no clear D. The length of the CDR3 is 13 residues. V was clipped by 0 bases and J by 4 bases, with 7 bases between them. Germline lookup yields CDR1 KGHSH and CDR2 LQKENI. The CDR3 region has the DNA TGTGCCAGCTCACCACCGGCTCCGTACGAGCAGTACTTC. This sequence encodes CASSPPAPYEQYF. The full variable domain, rest sourced from reference TRBV18 and TRBJ2-7, is NAGVMQNPRHLVRRRGQEARLRCSPMKGHSHVYWYRQLPEEGLKFMVYLQKENIIDESGMPKERFSAEFPKEGPSILRIQQVVRGDSAAYFCASSPPAPYEQYFGPGTRLTVT.

This sequence joins TRBV18 and TRBJ1-1, with D possibly TRBD1 on 5 matching bases. Germline V CDR1 and CDR2: KGHSH, LQKENI. This CDR3 has 17 residues. Trimming removed 3 bases from V and 2 bases from J, with 19 bases in between. CDR3 protein: CASSPLRGQGANTEAFF. In DNA, the CDR3 is TGTGCCAGCTCACCCCTTCGTGGGCAGGGCGCTAACACTGAAGCTTTCTTT.

This sequence joins TRBV7-8 and TRBJ1-4, with D unclear. Germline loops: CDR1 SGHVS, CDR2 FQNEAQ. The CDR3 is 16 amino acids. Trimming left V 0 bases short and J 7 bases short, with 15 bases between. In DNA, the CDR3 is TGTGCCAGCAGCTTAGCGCGGGCGGACTTTGGTGAAAAACTGTTTTTT. Protein sequence: CASSLARADFGEKLFF.

The V gene is TRBV10-1, the J gene TRBJ2-7; D may correspond to TRBD1 or TRBD2 (5 bases each). Germline CDR1 and CDR2: WNHNN and SYGVQD (reference sequence). Trimming removed 5 bases from V and 2 bases from J, with 13 bases in between. The CDR3 is made up of 14 amino acids. The chain's CDR3 is CASSSTGPPYEQYF. The CDR3 nucleotides are TGCGCCAGCAGTTCTACGGGGCCTCCCTACGAGCAGTACTTC.

The J gene is TRBJ2-7, the V gene TRBV5-1, with D perhaps matching TRBD2 (5 bases). Trimming took 0 bases from V and 6 from J, leaving 19 bases between them. The CDR3 has 16 residues. Germline CDR1 reads SGHRS; CDR2 reads YFSETQ. The CDR3 reads CASSLGRRDTYFEQYF. The DNA for the CDR3 is TGCGCCAGCAGCTTGGGCCGCCGGGATACCTATTTCGAGCAGTACTTC.

Only one count was recorded for this clone. V gene TRBV18 combines with J gene TRBJ2-7; D might be TRBD1 (5 bases). This CDR3 comprises 13 residues. Germline V gene lookup returns CDR1 KGHSH and CDR2 LQKENI. V lost 6 bases to trimming and J lost 1 base, with 10 bases between them. CDR3: CASSRQHSYEQYF. The CDR3 DNA reads as TGTGCCAGCTCCCGACAGCATTCCTACGAGCAGTACTTC. Full variable domain (missing parts from reference TRBV18 and TRBJ2-7): NAGVMQNPRHLVRRRGQEARLRCSPMKGHSHVYWYRQLPEEGLKFMVYLQKENIIDESGMPKERFSAEFPKEGPSILRIQQVVRGDSAAYFCASSRQHSYEQYFGPGTRLTVT.

This chain connects TRBV18 to TRBJ2-7; a weak D match, TRBD2 (6 bases). Germline assignment: CDR1 KGHSH and CDR2 LQKENI. The CDR3 is 16 residues long. V gave up 3 bases and J gave up 3 bases, with 18 bases separating them. CDR3 in amino acids: CASSPQTGLPHYEQYF. CDR3 nucleotides: TGTGCCAGCTCACCGCAGACGGGACTCCCGCACTACGAGCAGTACTTC.

Comments on this clone: A read error may produce the germline difference seen at one junction end. The gene calls are TRBV29-1 and TRBJ1-2, with a weak D call TRBD1 (6 bases). Per germline, CDR1 SQVTM and CDR2 ANQGSEA. CDR3 length: 14 amino acids. This CDR3 reads CSAEDITGRDGYTF. The CDR3 DNA reads TGCAGCGCTGAAGATATCACAGGGAGGGATGGCTACACCTTC.

J is TRBJ1-1 and V is TRBV19; tentatively, D is TRBD1 (6 bases). V was shortened by 6 bases and J by 1 base, with 15 bases between the two germline ends. CDR3 size: 15 residues. CDR1 is LNHDA, CDR2 SQIVND, per germline (reference sequence). CDR3 bases: TGTGCCAGTAGGAAGGGGGGCGGAGGGAACACTGAAGCTTTCTTT. This sequence encodes CASRKGGGGNTEAFF.

This chain links TRBV30 with TRBJ1-5; unclear D gene. V lost 0 bases and J lost 3, with 9 bases in between. The CDR3 has 14 residues. Germline lookup yields CDR1 GTSNPN and CDR2 SVGIG (reference sequence). CDR3 amino acids: CAWSVLRHNQPQHF. The CDR3 region has the DNA TGTGCCTGGAGTGTACTACGGCACAATCAGCCCCAGCATTTT.

This clone appeared a few times. The chain employs TRBV5-1 and TRBJ2-2; D unresolved. The CDR3 is 13 amino acids. Germline CDR1 SGHRS, CDR2 YFSETQ. Trimming removed 2 bases at V and 1 base at J, with 3 bases between. CDR3 sequence: CASSLRNTGELFF. In DNA, the CDR3 is TGCGCCAGCAGCTTAAGGAACACCGGGGAGCTGTTTTTT.

The gene calls are TRBV19 and TRBJ2-7, with 8 bases aligning to TRBD2. Per the germline V gene, CDR1 is LNHDA and CDR2 is SQIVND (reference sequence). V shed 4 bases, J shed 0 bases, and the junction held 2 bases outside the gene matches. This CDR3 spans 14 amino acids. The CDR3 DNA reads as TGTGCCAGTAGTAGACTAGCGTCCTCCTACGAGCAGTACTTC. Its protein product is CASSRLASSYEQYF.

The rearrangement uses TRBV5-1 and TRBJ1-2; D gene ambiguous. V lost 4 bases and J lost 1, with 17 bases in between. Germline-derived CDR1 and CDR2 are SGHRS and YFSETQ. The CDR3 consists of 16 residues. The CDR3 nucleotides read TGCGCCAGCAGCCTCCCGGCGGGAGGAAATAACTATGGCTACACCTTC. Residues: CASSLPAGGNNYGYTF.